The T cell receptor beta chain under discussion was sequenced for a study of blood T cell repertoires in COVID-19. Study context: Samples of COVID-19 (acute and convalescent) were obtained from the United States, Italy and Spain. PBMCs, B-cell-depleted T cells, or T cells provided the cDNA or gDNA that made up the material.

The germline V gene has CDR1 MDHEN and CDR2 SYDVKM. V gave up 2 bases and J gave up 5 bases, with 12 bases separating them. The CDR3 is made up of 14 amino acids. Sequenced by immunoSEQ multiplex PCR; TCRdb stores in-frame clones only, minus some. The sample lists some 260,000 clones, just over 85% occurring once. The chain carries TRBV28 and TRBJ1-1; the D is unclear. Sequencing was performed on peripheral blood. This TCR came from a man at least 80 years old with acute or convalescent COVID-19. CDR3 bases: TGTGCCAGCAGTTTAACGGGAGTGAGGACTGAAGCTTTCTTT. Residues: CASSLTGVRTEAFF.